This T cell receptor (beta chain) was sequenced for a study of T cell repertoires in cytomegalovirus infection. Study-wide background: Both a matching HLA type and CMV infection were indicated by public TCR beta signatures.

Study-wide results and caveats: Cumulative public TCR beta family frequency identified CMV carriers with the relevant HLA. It was HLA-C-restricted CMV-specific TCR beta clonotypes that dominated the response ex vivo.

TCRdb re-analysed the reads in MiXCR, keeping a single row per CDR3 protein. Found here are 100,000 or so distinct CDR3 sequences, less than 25% of them singletons; the top ten hold approximately 40%. This clonotype has just a few counts. No antigen is known for it. V shed 4 bases and J 2 bases; nucleotides not matched to a gene: 8. Germline-derived CDR1 and CDR2 are MDHEN and SYDVKM. This CDR3 has 16 residues. Sample: CD8+ T cells from PBMCs. The V and J genes are TRBV28 and TRBJ2-3; 8 nucleotides line up with TRBD2. This receptor was taken from a human donor in good health (CMV status not recorded). Some clones in this sample may be carry-over from other donors' samples. CDR3 sequence: CASSYHAGGDTDTQYF. The CDR3 DNA reads TGTGCCAGCAGTTATCATGCGGGGGGAGACACAGATACGCAGTATTTT.